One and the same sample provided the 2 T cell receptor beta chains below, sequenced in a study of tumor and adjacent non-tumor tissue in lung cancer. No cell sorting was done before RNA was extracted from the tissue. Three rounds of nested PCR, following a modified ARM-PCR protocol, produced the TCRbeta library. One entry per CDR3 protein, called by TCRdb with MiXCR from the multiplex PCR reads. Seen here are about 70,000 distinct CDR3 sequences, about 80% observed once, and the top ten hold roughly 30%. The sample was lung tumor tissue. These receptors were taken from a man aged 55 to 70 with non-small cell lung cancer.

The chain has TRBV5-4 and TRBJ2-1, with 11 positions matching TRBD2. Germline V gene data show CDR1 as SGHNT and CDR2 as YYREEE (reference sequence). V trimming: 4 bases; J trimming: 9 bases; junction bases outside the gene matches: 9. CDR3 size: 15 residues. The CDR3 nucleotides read TGTGCCAGCAGCGTACCTAGCGGGGGGCGCAGTGAGCAGTTCTTC. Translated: CASSVPSGGRSEQFF.

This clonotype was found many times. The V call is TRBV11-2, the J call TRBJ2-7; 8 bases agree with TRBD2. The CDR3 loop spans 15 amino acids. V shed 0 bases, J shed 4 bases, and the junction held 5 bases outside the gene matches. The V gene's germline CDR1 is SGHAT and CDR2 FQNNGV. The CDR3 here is CASSLDSGGRYEQYF. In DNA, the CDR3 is TGTGCCAGCAGCTTAGATTCGGGAGGGAGGTACGAGCAGTACTTC.